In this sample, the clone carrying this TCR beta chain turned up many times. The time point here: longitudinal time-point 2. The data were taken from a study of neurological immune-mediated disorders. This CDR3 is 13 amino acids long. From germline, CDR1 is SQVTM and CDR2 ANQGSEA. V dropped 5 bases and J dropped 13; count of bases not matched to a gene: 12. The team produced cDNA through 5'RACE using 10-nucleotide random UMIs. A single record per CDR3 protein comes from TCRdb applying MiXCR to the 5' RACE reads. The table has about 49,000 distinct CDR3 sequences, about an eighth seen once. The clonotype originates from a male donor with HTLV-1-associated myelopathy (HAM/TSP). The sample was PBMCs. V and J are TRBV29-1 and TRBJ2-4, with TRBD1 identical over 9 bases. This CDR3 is CSVTGGLSGRQYF. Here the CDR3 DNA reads TGCAGCGTTACAGGGGGCCTGTCGGGCCGGCAGTACTTC. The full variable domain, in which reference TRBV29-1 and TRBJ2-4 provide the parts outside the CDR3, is SAVISQKPSRDICQRGTSLTIQCQVDSQVTMMFWYRQQPGQSLTLIATANQGSEATYESGFVIDKFPISRPNLTFSTLTVSNMSPEDSSIYLCSVTGGLSGRQYFGAGTRLSVL.